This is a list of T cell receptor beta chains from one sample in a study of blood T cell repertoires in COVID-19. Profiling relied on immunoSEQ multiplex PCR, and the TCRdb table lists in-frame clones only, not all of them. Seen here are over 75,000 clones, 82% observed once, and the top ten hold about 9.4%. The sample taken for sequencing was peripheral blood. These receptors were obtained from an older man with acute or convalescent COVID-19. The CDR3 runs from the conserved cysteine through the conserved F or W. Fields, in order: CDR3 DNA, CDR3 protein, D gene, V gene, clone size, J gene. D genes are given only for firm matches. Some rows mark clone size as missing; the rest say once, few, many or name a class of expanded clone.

TGTGCCAGCAGCTCATCCTTGGGTCGCGGCGGGGAGTACTTC | CASSSSLGRGGEYF | - | TRBV7-9 | - | TRBJ2-7
TGTGCCAGCTCAGAATTCACTGAAACTTTCTTT | CASSEFTETFF | - | TRBV18 | - | TRBJ1-1
TGTGCCAGCAGTTTGCAGGGAACAGATACGCAGTATTTT | CASSLQGTDTQYF | - | TRBV2 | - | TRBJ2-3
TGTGCCAGCAGTTGGGCGGGAGTCACAGATACGCAGTATTTT | CASSWAGVTDTQYF | TRBD2 | TRBV28 | - | TRBJ2-3
TGTGCCAGCAGCAAAACTAGCCCACCACCCCCTAAAGAGACCCAGTACTTC | CASSKTSPPPPKETQYF | - | TRBV7-3 | - | TRBJ2-5
TGCGCCAGCAGGCAGACGACTAGCGGGGGGGTGAATGAGCAGTTCTTC | CASRQTTSGGVNEQFF | TRBD2 | TRBV4-1 | - | TRBJ2-1
TGTGCCAGCAGCCGAGTCGGGGGATCCCGCACAGATACGCAGTATTTT | CASSRVGGSRTDTQYF | - | TRBV4-2 | - | TRBJ2-3
TGTGCCAGCACCAGGGATTCCTACGAGCAGTACTTC | CASTRDSYEQYF | - | TRBV2 | - | TRBJ2-7
TGTGCCAGCCAGCGGACCGCGGACACAGATACGCAGTATTTT | CASQRTADTDTQYF | - | TRBV6-1 | few | TRBJ2-3
TGCGCCAGCAGTGAGACAGGGGGTAATCAGCCCCAGCATTTT | CASSETGGNQPQHF | TRBD1 | TRBV10-2 | - | TRBJ1-5
TGTGCCAGTTCCACCACAGGGACAGGGGGCAACGAGCAGTACTTC | CASSTTGTGGNEQYF | TRBD1 | TRBV19 | - | TRBJ2-7
TGCAGCGTCCGTCTACGGGGGGAATACTCCTACGAGCAGTACTTC | CSVRLRGEYSYEQYF | TRBD2 | TRBV29-1 | few | TRBJ2-7
TGTGCCACCAGTGAACCTAGCGGGAGAGGTTCAGGCGAGACCCAGTACTTC | CATSEPSGRGSGETQYF | TRBD2 | TRBV24-1 | - | TRBJ2-5
TGTGCCAGTAGTACGCTCTGGGGAGGCCACCAGCCCCAGCATTTT | CASSTLWGGHQPQHF | - | TRBV19 | - | TRBJ1-5
TGCAGCGTTGGGGGGACTAGCGGGACCCAAGAGACCCAGTACTTC | CSVGGTSGTQETQYF | TRBD2 | TRBV29-1 | few | TRBJ2-5
TGTGCCAGTAGAAAGGACAGGGAGGACTATGGCTACACCTTC | CASRKDREDYGYTF | TRBD1 | TRBV19 | - | TRBJ1-2
TGTGCCAGCAGTTTATTACAGGGGGCGATGGGAACAGATACGCAGTATTTT | CASSLLQGAMGTDTQYF | TRBD1 | TRBV27 | - | TRBJ2-3
TGTGCCAGCAGCCCACCGGGACAGCTTCTTTATGGCTACACCTTC | CASSPPGQLLYGYTF | TRBD1 | TRBV14 | - | TRBJ1-2
TGTGCCATCCGACTAGCGGGAGAGGGCTACAATGAGCAGTTCTTC | CAIRLAGEGYNEQFF | TRBD2 | TRBV10-3 | - | TRBJ2-1
TGTGCCAGCAGCGCCGGAGGGCCCTCGGACACTGAAGCTTTCTTT | CASSAGGPSDTEAFF | - | TRBV9 | - | TRBJ1-1
TGTGCCAGCAGTTCCAGGACTGGGTCGGGGTACAATGAGCAGTTCTTC | CASSSRTGSGYNEQFF | - | TRBV2 | - | TRBJ2-1
TGTGCCAGCAGCTCCGACAGGGGGCCAACTAATGAAAAACTGTTTTTT | CASSSDRGPTNEKLFF | TRBD1 | TRBV5-4 | few | TRBJ1-4
TGCAGCGTTGGATTCGGGACAGGGAAAAATCAGCCCCAGCATTTT | CSVGFGTGKNQPQHF | TRBD1 | TRBV29-1 | - | TRBJ1-5
TGTGCCAGCAGCCTACTAGCGGCCATCTCCTACAATGAGCAGTTCTTC | CASSLLAAISYNEQFF | TRBD2 | TRBV11-2 | - | TRBJ2-1
TGTGCCAGCAGTGAGGGGACAGGGTTGGGTTCCAATCAGCCCCAGCATTTT | CASSEGTGLGSNQPQHF | TRBD1 | TRBV6-1 | - | TRBJ1-5
TGTGCCAGCAGCTTACAGGGAAATCAGCCCCAGCATTTT | CASSLQGNQPQHF | - | TRBV7-9 | - | TRBJ1-5
TGTGCCAGCAGCGAGGCAGGGGGAAGCTCCTACAATGAGCAGTTCTTC | CASSEAGGSSYNEQFF | TRBD1 | TRBV9 | - | TRBJ2-1
TGTGCCAGCAGCTTAGGGACAGGCCTCTACGAGCAGTACTTC | CASSLGTGLYEQYF | TRBD1 | TRBV7-2 | - | TRBJ2-7
TGTGCCAGCAGTGTGACTCACGCCCCTGCAACTAATGAAAAACTGTTTTTT | CASSVTHAPATNEKLFF | - | TRBV6-1 | - | TRBJ1-4
TGTGCCAGCAGACAATTACGGGAGGGCTCGTACGAGCAGTACTTC | CASRQLREGSYEQYF | TRBD2 | TRBV6-6 | - | TRBJ2-7
TGTGCCAGCAGCAACCAGACAGGGGGCGGGCAGCCCCAGCATTTT | CASSNQTGGGQPQHF | TRBD1 | TRBV7-2 | - | TRBJ1-5
TGTGCCAGCAGTCTAGCGGGAGTTTACAATGAGCAGTTCTTC | CASSLAGVYNEQFF | TRBD2 | TRBV5-4 | - | TRBJ2-1
TGTGCCATCAGTGAGTCAGGGGGGGACACCGGGGAGCTGTTTTTT | CAISESGGDTGELFF | - | TRBV10-3 | - | TRBJ2-2
TGTGCCAGCAGCTTAGCGCTAAGGGACAGGGGGCTGCGAGAGACCCAGTACTTC | CASSLALRDRGLRETQYF | TRBD1 | TRBV11-1 | few | TRBJ2-5
TGTGCCAGCAGTAACAGGGGGCGAACAGATACGCAGTATTTT | CASSNRGRTDTQYF | TRBD1 | TRBV28 | - | TRBJ2-3
TGTGCCAGCAGCTTACTAGCGGAGACTACGCAGTATTTT | CASSLLAETTQYF | TRBD2 | TRBV11-1 | few | TRBJ2-3
TGTGCCAGCAGTTACTCATCACAGGCCCCCGTTGGCTACACCTTC | CASSYSSQAPVGYTF | - | TRBV6-5 | - | TRBJ1-2
TGTGCCAGCACCTCCTTTTTTCAGGGATTCGATGGCTACACCTTC | CASTSFFQGFDGYTF | - | TRBV5-4 | - | TRBJ1-2
TGTGCCACCCTTTTGGAGGGCCGGGATGAGCAGTTCTTC | CATLLEGRDEQFF | - | TRBV10-3 | - | TRBJ2-1
TGTGCCAGTAGTATGTCCCAGGGTTTAGACACTGAAGCTTTCTTT | CASSMSQGLDTEAFF | - | TRBV19 | - | TRBJ1-1
TGCGCCAGCAGCCCCGGGACACTCAGGGGCTACACCTTC | CASSPGTLRGYTF | - | TRBV4-3 | - | TRBJ1-2
TGTGCCAGCCGCCGGGGATGGGAGGGTACCTACGAGCAGTACTTC | CASRRGWEGTYEQYF | TRBD2 | TRBV27 | - | TRBJ2-7
TGTGCCAGCAGGGGGACAGGTGCTAGCTACGAGCAGTACTTC | CASRGTGASYEQYF | TRBD1 | TRBV2 | - | TRBJ2-7
TGTGCCAGCAGTTTTAGCGGGGGATATAGCACAGATACGCAGTATTTT | CASSFSGGYSTDTQYF | TRBD2 | TRBV6-5 | - | TRBJ2-3
TGTGCCAGCAAGCCTAGCGGGGGGCGAGAGACCCAGTACTTC | CASKPSGGRETQYF | TRBD2 | TRBV6-6 | - | TRBJ2-5
TGTGCCAGCAGTACCAAACAGGGCCTCAATCAGCCCCAGCATTTT | CASSTKQGLNQPQHF | - | TRBV6-5 | - | TRBJ1-5
TGTGCCAGCAGCGTGGGGCATGGCTACACCTTC | CASSVGHGYTF | - | TRBV28 | once | TRBJ1-2
TGTGCCAGCAGTTTGGGCGGGACCGCAGATACGCAGTATTTT | CASSLGGTADTQYF | - | TRBV28 | - | TRBJ2-3
TGTGCCAGCAGTTTAGGGGGTGCGGGACCGACTGAAGCTTTCTTT | CASSLGGAGPTEAFF | - | TRBV28 | - | TRBJ1-1
TGTGCCAGCGAGGGGGCGGAAAAATCAACTAATGAAAAACTGTTTTTT | CASEGAEKSTNEKLFF | TRBD1 | TRBV28 | - | TRBJ1-4
TGTGCCAGCTCAATTATGCGGAGCACAGATACGCAGTATTTT | CASSIMRSTDTQYF | - | TRBV18 | - | TRBJ2-3
TGTGCCAGCAGACCTAGACAGGGCCCGGGTGGTGGCTACACCTTC | CASRPRQGPGGGYTF | TRBD1 | TRBV6-5 | - | TRBJ1-2
TGTGCCATCAGTGAAGTGAGGACTGAAGCTTTCTTT | CAISEVRTEAFF | - | TRBV10-3 | - | TRBJ1-1
TGTGCCAGCCGGGGGGAGGGATATTCACCCCTCCACTTT | CASRGEGYSPLHF | - | TRBV19 | - | TRBJ1-6
TGTGCCAGCACCCAGGGGGGAGAGACCCAGTACTTC | CASTQGGETQYF | - | TRBV12-3/TRBV12-4 | - | TRBJ2-5